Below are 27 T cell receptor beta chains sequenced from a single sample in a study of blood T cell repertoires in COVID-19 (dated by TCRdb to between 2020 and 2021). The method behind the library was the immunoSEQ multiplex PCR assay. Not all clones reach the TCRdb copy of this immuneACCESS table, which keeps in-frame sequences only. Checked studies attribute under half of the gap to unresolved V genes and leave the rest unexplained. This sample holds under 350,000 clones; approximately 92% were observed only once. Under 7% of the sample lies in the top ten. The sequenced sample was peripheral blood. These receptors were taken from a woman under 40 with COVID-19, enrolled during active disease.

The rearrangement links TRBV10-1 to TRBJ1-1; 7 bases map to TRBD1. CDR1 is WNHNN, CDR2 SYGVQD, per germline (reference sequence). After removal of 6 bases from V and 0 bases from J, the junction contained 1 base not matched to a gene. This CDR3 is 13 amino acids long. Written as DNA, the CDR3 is TGCGCCAGCAGGGGACAGATGAACACTGAAGCTTTCTTT. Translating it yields CASRGQMNTEAFF.

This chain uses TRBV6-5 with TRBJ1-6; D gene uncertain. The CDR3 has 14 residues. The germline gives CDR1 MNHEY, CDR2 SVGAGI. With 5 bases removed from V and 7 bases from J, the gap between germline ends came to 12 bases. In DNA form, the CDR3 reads TGTGCCAGCAGTCCCCGGGTGGTGAATTCACCCCTCCACTTT. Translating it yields CASSPRVVNSPLHF.

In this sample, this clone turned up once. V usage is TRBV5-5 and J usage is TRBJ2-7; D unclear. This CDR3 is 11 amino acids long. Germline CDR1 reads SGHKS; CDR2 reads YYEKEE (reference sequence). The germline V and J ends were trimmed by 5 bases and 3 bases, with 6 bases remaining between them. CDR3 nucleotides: TGTGCCAGCAGTCAGAACTACGAGCAGTACTTC. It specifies CASSQNYEQYF.

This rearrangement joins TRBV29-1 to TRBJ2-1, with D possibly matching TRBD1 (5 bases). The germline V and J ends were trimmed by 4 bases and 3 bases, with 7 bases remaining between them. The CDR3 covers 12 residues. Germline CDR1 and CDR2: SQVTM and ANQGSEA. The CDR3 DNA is TGCAGCGTTGGGGGCCGCTACAATGAGCAGTTCTTC. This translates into CSVGGRYNEQFF.

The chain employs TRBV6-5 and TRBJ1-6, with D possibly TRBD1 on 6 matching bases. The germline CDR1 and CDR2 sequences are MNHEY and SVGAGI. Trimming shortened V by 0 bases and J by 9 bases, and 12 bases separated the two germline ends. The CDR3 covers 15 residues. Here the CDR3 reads CASSYSIRGSSPLHF. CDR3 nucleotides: TGTGCCAGCAGTTACTCGATAAGGGGGAGTTCACCCCTCCACTTT.

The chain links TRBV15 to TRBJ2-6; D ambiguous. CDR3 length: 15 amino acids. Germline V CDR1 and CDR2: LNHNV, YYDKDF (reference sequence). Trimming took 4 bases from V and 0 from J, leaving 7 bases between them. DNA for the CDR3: TGTGCCACCAGCATTCTCCGCTCTGGGGCCAACGTCCTGACTTTC. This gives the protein CATSILRSGANVLTF.

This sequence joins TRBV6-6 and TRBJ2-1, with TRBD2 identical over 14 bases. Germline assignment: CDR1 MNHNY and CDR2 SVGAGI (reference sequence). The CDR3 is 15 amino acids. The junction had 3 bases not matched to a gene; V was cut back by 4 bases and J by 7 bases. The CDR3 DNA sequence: TGTGCCAGCAGTTCTCGGACTAGCGGGGGGAATGAGCAGTTCTTC. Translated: CASSSRTSGGNEQFF.

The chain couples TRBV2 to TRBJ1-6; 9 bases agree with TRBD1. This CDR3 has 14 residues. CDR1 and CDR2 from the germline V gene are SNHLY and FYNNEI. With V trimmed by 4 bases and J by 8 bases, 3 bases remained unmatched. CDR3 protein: CASSGGTGYSPLHF. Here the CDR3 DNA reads TGTGCCAGCAGTGGTGGGACAGGGTATTCACCCCTCCACTTT.

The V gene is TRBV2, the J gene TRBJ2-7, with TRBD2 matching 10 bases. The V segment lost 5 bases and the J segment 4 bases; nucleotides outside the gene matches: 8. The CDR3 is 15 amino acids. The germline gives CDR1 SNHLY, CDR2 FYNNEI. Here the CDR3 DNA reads TGTGCCAGCAGTACTCGAGCGGGAGGGGGTTACGAGCAGTACTTC. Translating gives CASSTRAGGGYEQYF.

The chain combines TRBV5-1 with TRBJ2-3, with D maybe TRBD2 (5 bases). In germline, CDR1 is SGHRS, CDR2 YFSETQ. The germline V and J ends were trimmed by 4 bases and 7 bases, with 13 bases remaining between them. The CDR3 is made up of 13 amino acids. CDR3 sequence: CASSPPASNTQYF. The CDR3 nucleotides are TGCGCCAGCAGCCCTCCTGCTAGCAATACGCAGTATTTT.

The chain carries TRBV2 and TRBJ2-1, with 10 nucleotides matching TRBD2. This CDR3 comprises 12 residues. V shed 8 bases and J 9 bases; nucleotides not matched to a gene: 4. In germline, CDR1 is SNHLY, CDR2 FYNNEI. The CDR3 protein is CASLAGAAEQFF. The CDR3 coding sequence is TGTGCCAGCCTAGCGGGAGCGGCTGAGCAGTTCTTC.

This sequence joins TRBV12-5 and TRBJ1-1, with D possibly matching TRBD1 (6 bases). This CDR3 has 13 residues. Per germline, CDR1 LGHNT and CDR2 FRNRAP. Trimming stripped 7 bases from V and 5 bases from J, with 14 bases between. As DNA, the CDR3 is TGTGCTAGTGCAGGAACAGGGAATACTGAAGCTTTCTTT. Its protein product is CASAGTGNTEAFF.

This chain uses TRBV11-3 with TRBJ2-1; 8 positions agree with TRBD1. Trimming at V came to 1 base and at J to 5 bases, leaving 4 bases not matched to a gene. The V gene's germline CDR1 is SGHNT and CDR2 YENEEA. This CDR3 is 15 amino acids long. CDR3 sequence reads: CASSLGQGAHNEQFF. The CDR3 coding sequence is TGTGCCAGCAGCTTAGGGCAGGGGGCTCACAATGAGCAGTTCTTC.

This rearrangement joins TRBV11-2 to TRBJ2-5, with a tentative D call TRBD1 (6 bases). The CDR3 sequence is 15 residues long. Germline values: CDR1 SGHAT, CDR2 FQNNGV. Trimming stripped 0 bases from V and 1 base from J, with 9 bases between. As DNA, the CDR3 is TGTGCCAGCAGCTTAGAGAGGGGGACCCAAGAGACCCAGTACTTC. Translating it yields CASSLERGTQETQYF.

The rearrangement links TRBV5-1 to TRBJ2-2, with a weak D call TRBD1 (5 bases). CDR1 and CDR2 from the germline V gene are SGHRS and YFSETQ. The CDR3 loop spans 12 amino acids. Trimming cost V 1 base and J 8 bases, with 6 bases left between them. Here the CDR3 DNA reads TGCGCCAGCAGCTTGAGGGGTGGGGAGCTGTTTTTT. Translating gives CASSLRGGELFF.

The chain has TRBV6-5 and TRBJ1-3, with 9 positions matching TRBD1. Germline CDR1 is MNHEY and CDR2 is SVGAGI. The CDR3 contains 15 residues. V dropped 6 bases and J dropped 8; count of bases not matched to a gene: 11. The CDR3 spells CASSHTQDRGHTIYF. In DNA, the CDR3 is TGTGCCAGCAGCCACACCCAGGACAGGGGTCACACCATATATTTT.

CDR3 nucleotide sequence: TGTGCCAGCAGCTTAGGGGTTAGCGGGATTTCAGATACGCAGTATTTT. It yields the protein CASSLGVSGISDTQYF. The rearrangement links TRBV7-8 to TRBJ2-3, with 8 bases identical to TRBD2. Germline values: CDR1 SGHVS, CDR2 FQNEAQ. The ends lost 1 base at V and 4 bases at J; junction bases unmatched: 7. The CDR3 covers 16 residues.

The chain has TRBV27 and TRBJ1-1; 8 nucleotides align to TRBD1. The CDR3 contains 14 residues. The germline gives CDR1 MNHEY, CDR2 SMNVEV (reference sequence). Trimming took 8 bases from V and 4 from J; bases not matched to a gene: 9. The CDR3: CASRLGTGGTEAFF. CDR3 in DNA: TGTGCCAGCCGTCTAGGGACAGGAGGCACTGAAGCTTTCTTT.

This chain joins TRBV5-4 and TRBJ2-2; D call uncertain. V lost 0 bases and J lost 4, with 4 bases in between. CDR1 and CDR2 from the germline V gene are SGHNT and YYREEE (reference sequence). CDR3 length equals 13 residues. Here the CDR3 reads CASSLDSTGELFF. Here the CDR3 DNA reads TGTGCCAGCAGCTTGGACAGCACCGGGGAGCTGTTTTTT.

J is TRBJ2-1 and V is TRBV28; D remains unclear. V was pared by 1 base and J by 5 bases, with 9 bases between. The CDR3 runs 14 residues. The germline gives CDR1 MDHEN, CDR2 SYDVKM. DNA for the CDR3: TGTGCCAGCAGTTTATCGGCCAGGCACAATGAGCAGTTCTTC. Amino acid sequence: CASSLSARHNEQFF.

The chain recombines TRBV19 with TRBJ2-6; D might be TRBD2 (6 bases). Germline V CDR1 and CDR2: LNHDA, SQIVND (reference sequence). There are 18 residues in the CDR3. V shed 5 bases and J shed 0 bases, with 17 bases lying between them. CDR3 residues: CASSSPGVHFSGANVLTF. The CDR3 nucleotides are TGTGCCAGTAGTTCCCCGGGGGTCCATTTCTCTGGGGCCAACGTCCTGACTTTC.

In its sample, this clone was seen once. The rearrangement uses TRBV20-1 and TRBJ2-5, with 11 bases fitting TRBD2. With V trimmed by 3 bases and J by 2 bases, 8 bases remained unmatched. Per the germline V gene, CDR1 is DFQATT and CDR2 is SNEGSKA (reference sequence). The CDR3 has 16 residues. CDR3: CSASWGSGRGQETQYF. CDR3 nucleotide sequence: TGCAGTGCTAGTTGGGGTAGCGGGAGGGGGCAAGAGACCCAGTACTTC.

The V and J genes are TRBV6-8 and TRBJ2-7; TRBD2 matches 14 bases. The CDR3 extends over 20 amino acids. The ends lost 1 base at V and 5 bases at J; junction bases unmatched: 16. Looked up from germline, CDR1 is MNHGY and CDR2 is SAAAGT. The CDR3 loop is CASSYFDRATSGRERNEQYF. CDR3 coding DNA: TGTGCCAGCAGTTACTTTGACAGGGCGACTAGCGGGAGGGAGCGGAACGAGCAGTACTTC.

The CDR3, as DNA: TGTGCCAGCAGTTTTAACGACAGGACCGAAGCTTTCTTT. It yields the protein CASSFNDRTEAFF. V usage is TRBV28 and J usage is TRBJ1-1; possibly TRBD1 for D (6 bases). The germline V gene encodes CDR1 MDHEN and CDR2 SYDVKM. This CDR3 region has 13 residues. V was pared by 3 bases and J by 8 bases, with 13 bases between. Full variable domain (missing parts from reference TRBV28 and TRBJ1-1): DVKVTQSSRYLVKRTGEKVFLECVQDMDHENMFWYRQDPGLGLRLIYFSYDVKMKEKGDIPEGYSVSREKKERFSLILESASTNQTSMYLCASSFNDRTEAFFGQGTRLTVV.

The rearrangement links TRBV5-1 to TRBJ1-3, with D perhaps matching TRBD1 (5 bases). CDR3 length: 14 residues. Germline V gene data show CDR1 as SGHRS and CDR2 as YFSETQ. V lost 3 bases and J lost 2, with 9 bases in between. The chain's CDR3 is CASSSSGPGNTIYF. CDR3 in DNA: TGCGCCAGCAGCTCGTCAGGGCCTGGAAACACCATATATTTT.

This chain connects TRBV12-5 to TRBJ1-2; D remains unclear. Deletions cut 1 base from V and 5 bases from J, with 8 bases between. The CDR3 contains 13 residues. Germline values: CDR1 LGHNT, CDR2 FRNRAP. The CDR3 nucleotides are TGTGCTAGTGGTTTGGACGGGATATATGGCTACACCTTC. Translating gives CASGLDGIYGYTF.

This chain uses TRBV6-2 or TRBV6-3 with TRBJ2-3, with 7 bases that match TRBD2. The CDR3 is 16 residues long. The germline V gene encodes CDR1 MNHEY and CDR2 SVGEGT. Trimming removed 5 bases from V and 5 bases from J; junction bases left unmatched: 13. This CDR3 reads CASSPNKGGFGDTQYF. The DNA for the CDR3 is TGTGCCAGCAGTCCCAACAAGGGAGGGTTTGGAGATACGCAGTATTTT.